The clone carrying this T cell receptor beta chain was detected a few times. Genes and germline are mouse. The CDR3 end falls 4 residues outside the read, so it is completed with the germline J gene. The source of the sample is a study of CD8+ T cells in alopecia areata. Trimming pared 3 bases from V and 1 base from J, leaving 10 bases between. Germline V gene data show CDR1 as NSQYPW and CDR2 as LRSPGD (reference sequence). The CDR3 is made up of 15 amino acids. Extraction of RNA preceded its reverse transcription into cDNA, which served as the sequencing template. Clones were sequenced by immunoSEQ multiplex PCR, and TCRdb holds only the in-frame ones, with some missing. This sample includes 270,000 or so clones with no singletons; its ten biggest clones take up about 1.1%. Separation of pooled cutaneous lymph node cells was by sorting with CD4, CD8alpha, NKG2D, NKG2ACE and other markers.

The clonotype comes from a C3H/HeJ mouse with alopecia areata. The mouse strain carries the MHC haplotype H2-k. The chain has TRBV1 and TRBJ2-1, with D perhaps TRBD1 (5 bases). The sequencing input was CD4+ T cells sorted from a lymph node. CDR3 DNA, as far as it was read: TGCACCTGCAGTGCCCAGACAGCGAACTATGCT. Residues: CTCSAQTANYA. The CDR3 in its entirety is CTCSAQTANYAEQFF.